The rows below give T cell receptor beta chains drawn from one sample of a study of T cell responses to AZD1222 COVID-19 vaccine. Produced via immunoSEQ multiplex PCR; TCRdb's table is partial and in-frame only. The sample contains approximately 120,000 clones, 90% of which appear only once. The material was peripheral blood, obtained on day 0 of AZD1222 vaccination. The source of these receptors is an adult in good health. The CDR3 runs from the conserved cysteine through the conserved F or W. Each record gives: J gene, D gene, V gene, clone size, CDR3 protein, CDR3 DNA. The D gene is left open where the match is weak. The size entry is marked missing in some rows and otherwise reads once, few, many or a size class.

>TRBJ1-5|TRBD1|TRBV28|-
CASKGDRVGQPQHF
TGTGCCAGCAAGGGAGACAGGGTGGGCCAGCCCCAGCATTTT
>TRBJ2-7|-|TRBV7-8|-
CASSFEEKREQYF
TGTGCCAGCAGCTTCGAGGAAAAAAGAGAGCAGTACTTC
>TRBJ2-1|TRBD1|TRBV24-1|-
CATSPGTGRNEQFF
TGTGCCACCAGTCCCGGGACAGGTCGCAATGAGCAGTTCTTC
>TRBJ1-4|TRBD1|TRBV5-1|-
CASSLQGDEKLFF
TGCGCCAGCAGCTTACAGGGGGATGAAAAACTGTTTTTT
>TRBJ2-7|-|TRBV28|once
CASSFRLYEQYF
TGTGCCAGCAGTTTTAGACTATACGAGCAGTACTTC
>TRBJ2-1|-|TRBV25-1|-
CASGPGPQFF
TGTGCCAGCGGACCGGGACCGCAGTTCTTC
>TRBJ1-2|-|TRBV2|-
CASSEWGAPAYGYTF
TGTGCCAGCAGTGAGTGGGGGGCGCCTGCCTATGGCTACACCTTC
>TRBJ1-4|-|TRBV7-8|once
CASSWDPAGEKLFF
TGTGCCAGCAGCTGGGATCCCGCGGGAGAAAAACTGTTTTTT
>TRBJ2-5|-|TRBV3-1/TRBV3-2|once
CASSLRGETQYF
TGTGCCAGCAGCCTGAGGGGGGAGACCCAGTACTTC
>TRBJ2-1|-|TRBV11-2|-
CASSFALVGSYNEQFF
TGTGCCAGCAGCTTTGCGTTAGTGGGTTCCTACAATGAGCAGTTCTTC
>TRBJ2-2|TRBD2|TRBV30|-
CAWRGLKGNTGELFF
TGTGCCTGGAGGGGACTAAAAGGAAACACCGGGGAGCTGTTTTTT
>TRBJ2-2|-|TRBV6-4|-
CASSAQNTGELFF
TGTGCCAGCAGCGCTCAGAACACCGGGGAGCTGTTTTTT
>TRBJ2-7|TRBD1|TRBV7-9|-
CASSPGTESYEQYF
TGTGCCAGCAGCCCCGGGACAGAGTCCTACGAGCAGTACTTC
>TRBJ2-7|-|TRBV6-1|-
CASSDREFGEQYF
TGTGCCAGCAGTGACCGAGAATTCGGCGAGCAGTACTTC
>TRBJ2-7|-|TRBV29-1|-
CSVEEPGSSYEQYF
TGCAGCGTTGAAGAACCAGGGAGCTCCTACGAGCAGTACTTC
>TRBJ2-2|TRBD1|TRBV11-3|once
CASSPWTGETGELFF
TGTGCCAGCAGCCCTTGGACAGGCGAGACCGGGGAGCTGTTTTTT
>TRBJ2-7|TRBD1|TRBV13|-
CASSHRDRGPPYEQYF
TGTGCCAGCAGCCACCGGGACAGGGGCCCCCCCTACGAGCAGTACTTC
>TRBJ1-1|-|TRBV2|-
CASTRTGARAFF
TGTGCCAGCACCAGAACCGGGGCCCGCGCTTTCTTT
>TRBJ2-3|-|TRBV18|-
CASSARGDTQYF
TGTGCCAGCTCAGCCAGGGGAGATACGCAGTATTTT
>TRBJ2-2|-|TRBV24-1|-
CATSALRTGTGELFF
TGTGCCACCAGTGCTCTTAGGACGGGCACCGGGGAGCTGTTTTTT
>TRBJ1-1|TRBD1|TRBV7-2|-
CASSLTDGGQGNTEAFF
TGTGCCAGCAGCTTAACGGATGGGGGACAGGGCAACACTGAAGCTTTCTTT
>TRBJ1-1|-|TRBV6-2/TRBV6-3|-
CASSPNAGTEAFF
TGTGCCAGCAGTCCGAACGCGGGTACTGAAGCTTTCTTT
>TRBJ2-1|TRBD2|TRBV14|-
CASRAGGSAQFF
TGTGCCAGCAGGGCGGGGGGTAGCGCCCAGTTCTTC
>TRBJ2-4|-|TRBV6-7|-
CASSYRHLAKNIQYF
TGTGCCAGCAGTTACCGACACCTAGCCAAAAACATTCAGTACTTC
>TRBJ2-1|TRBD1|TRBV27|-
CASSDRGSSYNEQFF
TGTGCCAGCAGTGACAGGGGGAGCTCCTACAATGAGCAGTTCTTC
>TRBJ2-7|-|TRBV10-3|-
CAISVLAGTYEQYF
TGTGCCATCAGTGTATTAGCAGGGACCTACGAGCAGTACTTC
>TRBJ2-7|TRBD1|TRBV7-2|-
CASSFPRDRAEQYF
TGTGCCAGCAGCTTCCCCCGGGACAGGGCCGAGCAGTACTTC
>TRBJ2-1|-|TRBV19|few
CASSIIPGGSNEQFF
TGTGCCAGTAGTATAATCCCCGGCGGATCAAATGAGCAGTTCTTC
>TRBJ1-5|TRBD1|TRBV24-1|-
CATSDGTGAGQPQHF
TGTGCCACCAGTGACGGGACAGGCGCGGGGCAGCCCCAGCATTTT
>TRBJ1-1|-|TRBV5-6|-
CASSLGGAAFF
TGTGCCAGCAGCTTAGGGGGGGCAGCTTTCTTT
>TRBJ2-1|TRBD2|TRBV10-2|-
CASSEPGGEQFF
TGCGCCAGCAGTGAGCCGGGAGGCGAGCAGTTCTTC
>TRBJ2-5|-|TRBV7-9|-
CASSLAGALGETQYF
TGTGCCAGCAGCTTAGCTGGGGCGCTGGGAGAGACCCAGTACTTC
>TRBJ1-2|-|TRBV21-1|-
CASSKEGTRQGDGYTF
TGTGCCAGCAGCAAAGAAGGTACGAGACAGGGGGATGGCTACACCTTC
>TRBJ1-1|-|TRBV28|-
CASSSGSSEAFF
TGTGCCAGCAGTTCGGGCAGCTCTGAAGCTTTCTTT
>TRBJ2-3|-|TRBV15|-
CATSLITGTQYF
TGTGCCACCAGCCTCATTACGGGTACGCAGTATTTT
>TRBJ2-3|-|TRBV19|once
CASSIRPAPDTQYF
TGTGCCAGTAGTATACGTCCGGCCCCAGATACGCAGTATTTT
>TRBJ1-5|TRBD1|TRBV5-1|-
CASSPTGDQPQHF
TGCGCCAGCAGCCCGACAGGGGATCAGCCCCAGCATTTT
>TRBJ2-7|TRBD1|TRBV28|-
CASSPTGVFSYEQYF
TGTGCCAGCAGTCCCACAGGGGTCTTCTCCTACGAGCAGTACTTC
>TRBJ2-5|-|TRBV7-9|-
CASRTDNEETQYF
TGTGCCAGCAGGACAGATAATGAAGAGACCCAGTACTTC
>TRBJ2-2|TRBD1|TRBV7-9|-
CASSLPGGNTGELFF
TGTGCCAGCAGCTTACCAGGGGGCAACACCGGGGAGCTGTTTTTT
>TRBJ1-1|-|TRBV10-3|-
CAITGWNTEAFF
TGTGCCATCACAGGATGGAACACTGAAGCTTTCTTT
>TRBJ2-3|TRBD1|TRBV5-1|-
CASSLGDREGTDTQYF
TGCGCCAGCAGCTTGGGGGACAGGGAGGGCACAGATACGCAGTATTTT
>TRBJ2-2|TRBD1|TRBV5-1|-
CASSLQGANAGELFF
TGCGCCAGCAGCTTACAGGGGGCTAACGCCGGGGAGCTGTTTTTT
>TRBJ1-3|TRBD1|TRBV11-3|-
CASSPGQGPGNTIYF
TGTGCCAGCAGCCCAGGACAGGGTCCAGGAAACACCATATATTTT
>TRBJ2-3|TRBD2|TRBV7-9|-
CASSSSGRAVGDTQYF
TGTGCCAGCAGCTCCAGCGGGAGGGCCGTGGGAGATACGCAGTATTTT
>TRBJ1-4|-|TRBV2|-
CASSDRVAEKLFF
TGTGCCAGCAGTGACAGGGTGGCTGAAAAACTGTTTTTT
>TRBJ1-1|-|TRBV6-2/TRBV6-3|-
CASSYIGNTEAFF
TGTGCCAGCAGTTACATCGGGAACACTGAAGCTTTCTTT
>TRBJ1-1|-|TRBV19|-
CASTKTGGTAHTEAFF
TGTGCCAGTACCAAGACCGGGGGAACGGCTCACACTGAAGCTTTCTTT
>TRBJ1-1|-|TRBV2|once
CASSYDRTEAFF
TGTGCCAGCAGTTATGACAGGACTGAAGCTTTCTTT
>TRBJ1-4|-|TRBV5-4|-
CASSFQDEKLFF
TGTGCCAGCAGCTTTCAGGATGAAAAACTGTTTTTT
>TRBJ2-3|-|TRBV5-5|-
CASSRTGLPGGFTDTQYF
TGTGCCAGCAGCCGGACAGGCCTCCCGGGGGGTTTCACAGATACGCAGTATTTT
>TRBJ1-5|-|TRBV2|-
CASSDRRGLQPQHF
TGTGCCAGCAGTGATAGGAGGGGATTGCAGCCCCAGCATTTT
>TRBJ2-5|-|TRBV7-3|-
CASSLGGSGSETQYF
TGTGCCAGCAGCTTAGGAGGGTCAGGGTCAGAGACCCAGTACTTC
>TRBJ2-1|TRBD2|TRBV9|few
CASSNGTSNEQFF
TGTGCCAGCAGCAACGGGACTAGCAATGAGCAGTTCTTC
>TRBJ2-3|TRBD1|TRBV5-1|-
CASSGGTGVVTDTQYF
TGCGCCAGCAGCGGGGGGACAGGGGTGGTGACAGATACGCAGTATTTT
>TRBJ2-1|TRBD2|TRBV10-1|-
CASSGLAEEQFF
TGCGCCAGCAGTGGACTAGCGGAAGAGCAGTTCTTC
>TRBJ2-5|-|TRBV19|-
CASGDSFVTQYF
TGTGCCAGTGGGGATAGTTTTGTGACCCAGTACTTC
>TRBJ2-2|-|TRBV4-1|-
CASSLPGENTGELFF
TGCGCCAGCAGCCTCCCGGGGGAGAACACCGGGGAGCTGTTTTTT
>TRBJ1-4|-|TRBV5-4|-
CASSLAGAGNEKLFF
TGTGCCAGCAGCTTGGCCGGGGCAGGGAATGAAAAACTGTTTTTT
>TRBJ2-7|TRBD2|TRBV11-2|-
CASSPPGLGTSGRNEQYF
TGTGCCAGCAGCCCTCCGGGACTCGGGACTAGCGGGAGGAACGAGCAGTACTTC